This T cell receptor (beta chain) comes out of a study of CD8 T cells in ankylosing spondylitis. Study-wide results and limits: Matched ankylosing spondylitis synovial fluid reportedly contained a significantly enriched population of disease-linked clones. Relatively scarce in peripheral blood, disease-linked clones were CD8+.

With molecular barcodes, quantitative 5'-RACE was used to make the TCR beta libraries. Each CDR3 protein is one row after TCRdb ran MiXCR on the 5' RACE reads. The sample holds under 250,000 distinct CDR3 sequences; roughly a tenth are singletons and the top ten take 2.6%. CDR1 and CDR2 from the germline V gene are SGDLS and YYNGEE. Trimming shortened V by 6 bases and J by 6 bases, and 29 bases separated the two germline ends. The CDR3 is 18 amino acids. At least ten counts were recorded for this clonotype. No antigen is known for it. V usage is TRBV9 and J usage is TRBJ2-3; D is unresolved. The specimen sequenced was blood, either unsorted or a sorted T cell fraction (not recorded which). This clonotype was obtained from a male donor with ankylosing spondylitis or in good health (not recorded which). CDR3 region: CASTLGPTPAPGTDTQYF. The CDR3 nucleotides read TGTGCCAGCACCCTCGGGCCCACCCCCGCGCCCGGAACCGATACGCAGTATTTT.